The 29 T cell receptor beta chains presented below share a single source sample, sequenced in a study of blood T cell repertoires in COVID-19. Here immunoSEQ multiplex PCR was the method, and the copy in TCRdb shows in-frame clones only, minus some. The sample carries roughly 360,000 clones, roughly four fifths recorded once. Sequencing was carried out using PBMCs or T cells enriched from blood (not recorded which). These receptors were obtained from a woman aged 45 to 65 who had recovered from COVID-19.

The chain has TRBV29-1 and TRBJ1-1; D ambiguous. Germline V gene lookup returns CDR1 SQVTM and CDR2 ANQGSEA. This CDR3 is built from 12 residues. The DNA for the CDR3 is TGCAGTTCGGGTAACGGGAACACTGAAGCTTTCTTT. As protein: CSSGNGNTEAFF.

The chain combines TRBV11-3 with TRBJ2-7; the D gene is possibly TRBD2 (5 bases). This CDR3 has 14 amino acids. Germline assignment: CDR1 SGHNT and CDR2 YENEEA. Trimming took off 1 base at V and 7 bases at J, with 14 bases between the two ends. This CDR3 reads CASSLGGNLREQYF. The CDR3 DNA follows: TGTGCCAGCAGCTTAGGAGGGAACCTACGGGAGCAGTACTTC.

The CDR3 DNA reads TGTGCCAGCACCCTAGAGCGGGGGGCAGTTGACGGGGAGCTGTTTTTT. Its protein product is CASTLERGAVDGELFF. The V gene is TRBV7-2, the J gene TRBJ2-2; 9 nucleotides match TRBD2. Germline V gene lookup returns CDR1 SGHTA and CDR2 FQGNSA. Trimming cost V 7 bases and J 7 bases; bases outside gene matches: 13. This CDR3 contains 16 residues.

V usage is TRBV7-9 and J usage is TRBJ2-1; D might be TRBD2 (6 bases). CDR1 is SEHNR, CDR2 FQNEAQ, per germline (reference sequence). The CDR3 contains 14 residues. Between the trimmed V and J ends, which lost 6 bases and 9 bases, there was a span of 18 bases. The CDR3, as DNA: TGTGCCAGCAGTTCCGGGGCTAGCGAGAGTGAGCAGTTCTTC. It translates to CASSSGASESEQFF.

This chain uses TRBV7-6 with TRBJ2-5; D is unresolved. CDR1 and CDR2 (germline): SGHVS, FNYEAQ. The CDR3 is 13 residues long. The V gene lost 5 bases and the J gene lost 1 base, with 8 bases spanning the gap. The CDR3 spells CASSLALQETQYF. The CDR3 region has the DNA TGTGCCAGCAGCCTGGCCCTCCAAGAGACCCAGTACTTC.

J is TRBJ2-1 and V is TRBV3-1 (or the pseudogene TRBV3-2), with 10 positions matching TRBD2. The J segment lost 5 bases and the V segment lost 3 bases, leaving 10 bases of the junction unmatched. From germline, CDR1 is LGHDT and CDR2 YNNKEL (reference sequence). CDR3 size: 17 residues. DNA for the CDR3: TGTGCCAGCAGCCATAGTTTCCTAGCGGGAGCCGACAATGAGCAGTTCTTC. Residues: CASSHSFLAGADNEQFF.

The CDR3 DNA reads as TGTGCCAGCAGTACCCGACAGGGTAACTATGGCTACACCTTC. Protein sequence: CASSTRQGNYGYTF. This chain joins TRBV27 and TRBJ1-2, with 7 bases fitting TRBD1. Germline V lookup: CDR1 MNHEY, CDR2 SMNVEV (reference sequence). V trimming: 5 bases; J trimming: 1 base; junction bases outside the gene matches: 4. The CDR3 contains 14 residues.

The chain carries TRBV9 and TRBJ1-3; 8 bases are a match to TRBD1. V was clipped by 0 bases and J by 14 bases; unmatched bases: 10. Looked up from germline, CDR1 is SGDLS and CDR2 is YYNGEE. This CDR3 spans 14 amino acids. CDR3 DNA sequence: TGTGCCAGCAGCGTAGCCGGGACAGGCACGTCACTATATTTT. It codes for CASSVAGTGTSLYF.

This sequence joins TRBV19 and TRBJ2-1; 9 bases line up with TRBD2. Trimming took 3 bases from V and 12 from J; bases not matched to a gene: 12. The CDR3 is made up of 15 amino acids. CDR1 and CDR2 (germline): LNHDA, SQIVND (reference sequence). The CDR3 loop reads CASSIRSSGNPWQFF. Written as DNA, the CDR3 is TGTGCCAGTAGTATTAGGTCTAGCGGGAACCCGTGGCAGTTCTTC.

The count of this clone is one. The chain has TRBV30 and TRBJ1-1; the match to TRBD1 covers 8 bases. The CDR3 spans 11 residues. Germline V lookup: CDR1 GTSNPN, CDR2 SVGIG (reference sequence). CDR3 sequence: CAGLTGGEAFF. The CDR3 DNA follows: TGTGCTGGATTAACAGGGGGGGAAGCTTTCTTT.

This clone was detected once. This sequence joins TRBV7-2 and TRBJ2-5, with 11 bases fitting TRBD2. The trim removed 6 bases at V and 7 bases at J, leaving 7 bases unmatched. The germline CDR1 and CDR2 sequences are SGHTA and FQGNSA. The CDR3 contains 14 residues. The DNA of the CDR3 is TGTGCCAGCAGGACTAGCGGGATCTCCGTGACCCAGTACTTC. Its translation is CASRTSGISVTQYF.

This clone was found many times. V gene TRBV6-5 combines with J gene TRBJ2-3; perhaps TRBD1 as D (5 bases). This CDR3 comprises 12 residues. Germline-derived CDR1 and CDR2 are MNHEY and SVGAGI. V dropped 10 bases and J dropped 0 bases, with 8 bases sitting between them. This CDR3 reads CAMQGSTDTQYF. The CDR3 DNA sequence: TGTGCCATGCAGGGTAGCACAGATACGCAGTATTTT.

The rearrangement links TRBV5-6 to TRBJ1-3; D uncertain. Trimming took off 0 bases at V and 4 bases at J, with 8 bases between the two ends. The germline V gene encodes CDR1 SGHDT and CDR2 YYEEEE. The CDR3 is 14 amino acids. The CDR3 DNA reads as TGTGCCAGCAGCTTGGTACACGCCGGAAACACCATATATTTT. Amino acids: CASSLVHAGNTIYF.

The genes are TRBV24-1 and TRBJ2-3; 9 nucleotides match TRBD2. After removal of 4 bases from V and 2 bases from J, the junction contained 6 bases not matched to a gene. Germline V gene lookup returns CDR1 KGHDR and CDR2 SFDVKD. CDR3 size: 16 residues. This CDR3 reads CATSDRTSENTDTQYF. For the CDR3, the DNA is TGTGCCACCAGTGACCGGACTAGCGAGAACACAGATACGCAGTATTTT.

The rearrangement joins TRBV5-1 to TRBJ1-1; D may be TRBD1 (6 bases). CDR3 length equals 13 residues. V lost 4 bases to trimming and J lost 3 bases, with 10 bases between them. CDR1 is SGHRS, CDR2 YFSETQ, per germline. The CDR3 region is CASSRGGDTEAFF. CDR3 bases: TGCGCCAGCAGCAGAGGGGGGGACACTGAAGCTTTCTTT.

J is TRBJ1-2 and V is TRBV14, with no clear D. The CDR3 contains 14 residues. Germline-derived CDR1 and CDR2 are SGHDN and FVKESK. V lost 1 base and J 4 bases, leaving 10 bases between the germline ends. This CDR3 reads CASSQGLRRYGYTF. The CDR3 bases are TGTGCCAGCAGCCAAGGATTGCGGCGCTATGGCTACACCTTC.

This clone turned up a few times. This chain uses TRBV5-1 with TRBJ1-2; 9 bases align to TRBD1. This CDR3 has 13 amino acids. CDR1 is SGHRS, CDR2 YFSETQ, per germline. The V segment lost 3 bases and the J segment 6 bases; nucleotides outside the gene matches: 3. The CDR3 here is CASSYGQGNGYTF. CDR3 coding DNA: TGCGCCAGCAGCTATGGACAGGGGAATGGCTACACCTTC.

J is TRBJ1-2 and V is TRBV25-1, with TRBD1 matching 8 bases. There are 12 residues in the CDR3. Germline CDR1 and CDR2: MGHDK and SYGVNS. V lost 10 bases, J lost 7 bases, and 8 bases stayed unmatched. The CDR3, as DNA: TGTGCCATACAGACAGGGGCAGGTGGCTACACCTTC. Translation: CAIQTGAGGYTF.

The rearrangement uses TRBV5-4 and TRBJ2-2; tentatively, D is TRBD1 (5 bases). This CDR3 has 14 residues. With 2 bases removed from V and 4 bases from J, the gap between germline ends came to 9 bases. Per the germline V gene, CDR1 is SGHNT and CDR2 is YYREEE (reference sequence). This chain's CDR3 is CASSFRGGTGELFF. The CDR3 nucleotides are TGTGCCAGCAGCTTTAGGGGCGGCACCGGGGAGCTGTTTTTT.

To note about this clone: Mismatch with germline at one junction end may stem from a read error. The rearrangement joins TRBV3-1 (or the pseudogene TRBV3-2) to TRBJ1-1; no firm D call. The CDR3 is made up of 12 amino acids. CDR1 and CDR2 (germline): LGHDT, YNNKEL (reference sequence). The CDR3 protein is CASSHGLKVEVF. Written as DNA, the CDR3 is TGTGCCAGCAGCCATGGGCTAAAGGTGGAGGTCTTT.

Notes on this clone: This specimen includes other DNA sequences encoding the same CDR3. The chain joins TRBV9 to TRBJ1-2; a possible D gene is TRBD1 (6 bases). Per germline, CDR1 SGDLS and CDR2 YYNGEE. Trimming pared 0 bases from V and 3 bases from J, leaving 9 bases between. The CDR3 is made up of 14 amino acids. CDR3 amino acids: CASSVGSGDYGYTF. Written as DNA, the CDR3 is TGTGCCAGCAGCGTAGGTTCAGGGGACTATGGCTACACCTTC.

This chain uses TRBV7-3 with TRBJ1-6; D unresolved. The CDR3 runs to 15 residues. V was cut by 2 bases and J by 7 bases, with 12 bases left in between. Per the germline V gene, CDR1 is SGHTA and CDR2 is FQGTGA. CDR3: CASSLLDSKNSPLHF. The CDR3 nucleotides read TGTGCCAGCAGCTTACTCGACTCAAAGAATTCACCCCTCCACTTT.

This rearrangement joins TRBV30 to TRBJ2-5, with TRBD2 as a possible D gene (7 bases). V gave up 5 bases and J gave up 5 bases, with 21 bases separating them. The CDR3 contains 15 residues. CDR1 is GTSNPN, CDR2 SVGIG, per germline (reference sequence). The CDR3 nucleotides read TGTGCCTGGGCAAGCGGGACACGGGTCGGTGAGACCCAGTACTTC. Amino acids: CAWASGTRVGETQYF.

The chain is built from TRBV3-1 (or the pseudogene TRBV3-2) and TRBJ2-3; D perhaps matches TRBD2 (6 bases). Trimming took 2 bases from V and 3 from J, leaving 18 bases between them. The CDR3 runs 17 residues. Germline V CDR1 and CDR2: LGHDT, YNNKEL (reference sequence). CDR3: CASSQNPGLSRTDTQYF. The CDR3 bases are TGTGCCAGCAGCCAAAACCCGGGACTCTCGAGGACAGATACGCAGTATTTT.

The chain has TRBV30 and TRBJ2-7; the match to TRBD2 covers 13 bases. CDR1 is GTSNPN, CDR2 SVGIG, per germline (reference sequence). V gave up 0 bases and J gave up 6 bases; unmatched junction bases: 5. The CDR3 extends over 15 amino acids. The CDR3: CAWSVQTSGRSEQYF. CDR3 nucleotides: TGTGCCTGGAGTGTCCAGACTAGCGGGAGGAGCGAGCAGTACTTC.

This chain uses TRBV9 with TRBJ1-1; D may be TRBD1 (5 bases). The CDR3 is 12 residues long. Trimming removed 3 bases at V and 4 bases at J, with 7 bases between. In germline, CDR1 is SGDLS, CDR2 YYNGEE. The CDR3 here is CASSAGGTEAFF. For the CDR3, the DNA is TGTGCCAGCAGCGCCGGGGGCACTGAAGCTTTCTTT.

The chain links TRBV3-1 (or the pseudogene TRBV3-2) to TRBJ2-1; TRBD2 matches 7 bases. The CDR3 length is 13 residues. Germline assignment: CDR1 LGHDT and CDR2 YNNKEL (reference sequence). J lost 9 bases, V lost 3 bases, and 5 bases had no gene match. CDR3 nucleotide sequence: TGTGCCAGCAGCCAGACTAGCTTGGTTGAGCAGTTCTTC. Its translation: CASSQTSLVEQFF.

The rearrangement uses TRBV30 and TRBJ2-3; 13 nucleotides line up with TRBD2. CDR3 size: 15 residues. The germline CDR1 and CDR2 sequences are GTSNPN and SVGIG (reference sequence). Unmatched junction bases numbered 6, after V lost 3 bases and J lost 6 bases. The CDR3 loop reads CAWRRTSGSSDTQYF. CDR3 DNA: TGTGCCTGGAGAAGGACTAGCGGGAGTTCGGATACGCAGTATTTT.

The chain links TRBV5-4 to TRBJ1-5, with 10 bases that match TRBD1. From germline, CDR1 is SGHNT and CDR2 YYREEE (reference sequence). The CDR3 runs 15 residues. The J segment lost 5 bases and the V segment lost 4 bases, leaving 6 bases of the junction unmatched. The CDR3 nucleotides read TGTGCCAGCAGCCCCGGGACAGGGGTCCATCAGCCCCAGCATTTT. Its protein product is CASSPGTGVHQPQHF.